This is a list of T cell receptor beta chains from one sample in a study of brain T cells in children with intractable seizures. Sequenced by immunoSEQ multiplex PCR; TCRdb stores in-frame clones only, minus some. The table has 80,000 or so clones, around 93% seen once. The specimen was peripheral blood, collected at surgery. The receptors stem from a boy less than two years old with tuberous sclerosis and intractable seizures. Each CDR3 is given with its conserved first and last residue. Each record gives: CDR3 DNA, CDR3 protein, J gene, V gene, D gene, clone size. The D gene is left open where the match is weak. Rows give clone size only sometimes, using once, few, many, or a class for an expanded clone.

cdr3_nt: TGTGCCAGCAGCTTTGGACTGAACACCGGGGAGCTGTTTTTT
cdr3_aa: CASSFGLNTGELFF
j_call: TRBJ2-2
v_call: TRBV5-5
d_call: NA
clone_size: medium-sized

cdr3_nt: TGTGCCAGCAGTTTAGTCCGTCTCGAGCAGTACTTC
cdr3_aa: CASSLVRLEQYF
j_call: TRBJ2-7
v_call: TRBV12-3/TRBV12-4
d_call: NA
clone_size: NA

cdr3_nt: TGTGCCTGGAGTCGGGGAACCTACACTGAAGCTTTCTTT
cdr3_aa: CAWSRGTYTEAFF
j_call: TRBJ1-1
v_call: TRBV30
d_call: NA
clone_size: NA

cdr3_nt: TGTGCCAGTAGTATAGGAGGAGGCGGGAACACTGAAGCTTTCTTT
cdr3_aa: CASSIGGGGNTEAFF
j_call: TRBJ1-1
v_call: TRBV19
d_call: NA
clone_size: NA

cdr3_nt: TGTGCCAGTAGTCCCTATCCTGACAAGACCGGGGCCAACGTCCTGACTTTC
cdr3_aa: CASSPYPDKTGANVLTF
j_call: TRBJ2-6
v_call: TRBV19
d_call: NA
clone_size: NA

cdr3_nt: TGTGCCAGCAGGGTCGGACAGGTTAGCGGGGAGCTGTTTTTT
cdr3_aa: CASRVGQVSGELFF
j_call: TRBJ2-2
v_call: TRBV6-5
d_call: TRBD1
clone_size: NA

cdr3_nt: TGCAGCGTTGGGGCAGGCGAGCAGTACTTC
cdr3_aa: CSVGAGEQYF
j_call: TRBJ2-7
v_call: TRBV29-1
d_call: NA
clone_size: NA

cdr3_nt: TGTGCCAGTACCCCACAGGGGGCGAACACCGGGGAGCTGTTTTTT
cdr3_aa: CASTPQGANTGELFF
j_call: TRBJ2-2
v_call: TRBV19
d_call: TRBD1
clone_size: once

cdr3_nt: TGCGCCAGCAGCTTTTTGGCAGGGGAGTACAATGAGCAGTTCTTC
cdr3_aa: CASSFLAGEYNEQFF
j_call: TRBJ2-1
v_call: TRBV5-1
d_call: NA
clone_size: NA

cdr3_nt: TGTGCCAGCAGTTACGGGGGGCCGAATTCACCCCTCCACTTT
cdr3_aa: CASSYGGPNSPLHF
j_call: TRBJ1-6
v_call: TRBV6-6
d_call: NA
clone_size: few

cdr3_nt: TGTGCCAGCAGCCAAGCGGGCAGGGCGGATGGCTACACCTTC
cdr3_aa: CASSQAGRADGYTF
j_call: TRBJ1-2
v_call: TRBV3-1/TRBV3-2
d_call: NA
clone_size: NA

cdr3_nt: TGTGCCAGCAGCCTTACAGGGGCCACTGAAGCTTTCTTT
cdr3_aa: CASSLTGATEAFF
j_call: TRBJ1-1
v_call: TRBV27
d_call: TRBD1
clone_size: NA

cdr3_nt: TGTGCCAGCAGCTTATTTACCGCGGGAGGGGGAAACATTCAGTACTTC
cdr3_aa: CASSLFTAGGGNIQYF
j_call: TRBJ2-4
v_call: TRBV11-3
d_call: TRBD2
clone_size: NA

cdr3_nt: TGTGCCAGCAGCGACGGGACAGGCTATGGCTACACCTTC
cdr3_aa: CASSDGTGYGYTF
j_call: TRBJ1-2
v_call: TRBV3-1/TRBV3-2
d_call: TRBD1
clone_size: NA

cdr3_nt: TGTGCCAGCAGTACCGGGACTCCCGACAATGAGCAGTTCTTC
cdr3_aa: CASSTGTPDNEQFF
j_call: TRBJ2-1
v_call: TRBV14
d_call: NA
clone_size: NA

cdr3_nt: TGTGCCAGCAGCGGGAGGCACGTAGCCTACGAGCAGTACTTC
cdr3_aa: CASSGRHVAYEQYF
j_call: TRBJ2-7
v_call: TRBV13
d_call: NA
clone_size: NA

cdr3_nt: TGTGCCAGCAGCGTAGGCCCCACCGGGACATTGTCCTACAATGAGCAGTTCTTC
cdr3_aa: CASSVGPTGTLSYNEQFF
j_call: TRBJ2-1
v_call: TRBV9
d_call: NA
clone_size: NA

cdr3_nt: TGTGCCAGCAGCCAAGTTGGCCCCGGGGGCTCCTATAATTCACCCCTCCACTTT
cdr3_aa: CASSQVGPGGSYNSPLHF
j_call: TRBJ1-6
v_call: TRBV4-2
d_call: NA
clone_size: NA

cdr3_nt: TGTGCCTGGAGTTCGCGAGCAACTAATGAAAAACTGTTTTTT
cdr3_aa: CAWSSRATNEKLFF
j_call: TRBJ1-4
v_call: TRBV30
d_call: NA
clone_size: NA

cdr3_nt: TGTGCCAGCAGCTTAGCTAGCGGGAGGGATACGCAGTATTTT
cdr3_aa: CASSLASGRDTQYF
j_call: TRBJ2-3
v_call: TRBV11-3
d_call: TRBD2
clone_size: NA

cdr3_nt: TGTGCCAGCAGGGAAGACGGACACTATGGCTACACCTTC
cdr3_aa: CASREDGHYGYTF
j_call: TRBJ1-2
v_call: TRBV6-1
d_call: NA
clone_size: NA

cdr3_nt: TGTGCCAGTAGTGAGAGACTGAAGGCTGGAAACACCATATATTTT
cdr3_aa: CASSERLKAGNTIYF
j_call: TRBJ1-3
v_call: TRBV19
d_call: NA
clone_size: few

cdr3_nt: TGTGCCAGCAGCGTGGACGGGGGAAGGCATCAGCCCCAGCATTTT
cdr3_aa: CASSVDGGRHQPQHF
j_call: TRBJ1-5
v_call: TRBV2
d_call: NA
clone_size: few

cdr3_nt: TGTGCCAGCAGCGTAGGGCGAACTAGTAGGGACACCGGGGAGCTGTTTTTT
cdr3_aa: CASSVGRTSRDTGELFF
j_call: TRBJ2-2
v_call: TRBV9
d_call: NA
clone_size: NA

cdr3_nt: TGTGCCAGTAGTACGCCAGGAGGAGAGACCCAGTACTTC
cdr3_aa: CASSTPGGETQYF
j_call: TRBJ2-5
v_call: TRBV19
d_call: NA
clone_size: NA

cdr3_nt: TGTGCTAGCAGCTTAGCATTTAGAGAGCCGTACAATGAGCAGTTCTTC
cdr3_aa: CASSLAFREPYNEQFF
j_call: TRBJ2-1
v_call: TRBV7-7
d_call: NA
clone_size: NA

cdr3_nt: TGTGCCTGGAGTGTACGGCCGTCAGCAAGACTCTACGAGCAGTACTTC
cdr3_aa: CAWSVRPSARLYEQYF
j_call: TRBJ2-7
v_call: TRBV30
d_call: NA
clone_size: NA

cdr3_nt: TGTGCCAGCAGTAACCCGTTCGGAGATACGCAGTATTTT
cdr3_aa: CASSNPFGDTQYF
j_call: TRBJ2-3
v_call: TRBV6-2/TRBV6-3
d_call: NA
clone_size: NA

cdr3_nt: TGTGCCAGCAGTGAAGCAGACCTTAGCACAGATACGCAGTATTTT
cdr3_aa: CASSEADLSTDTQYF
j_call: TRBJ2-3
v_call: TRBV2
d_call: NA
clone_size: NA

cdr3_nt: TGTGCCAGCAGCCCCAGGGATCCTGGAAACACCATATATTTT
cdr3_aa: CASSPRDPGNTIYF
j_call: TRBJ1-3
v_call: TRBV3-1/TRBV3-2
d_call: NA
clone_size: NA

cdr3_nt: TGTGCCAGCAGCGTAGAGGAGACAGCGGGAGATACGCAGTATTTT
cdr3_aa: CASSVEETAGDTQYF
j_call: TRBJ2-3
v_call: TRBV9
d_call: NA
clone_size: once

cdr3_nt: TGTGCCAGGGATGCAGACGGCCTTTCGACCACTGAAGCTTTCTTT
cdr3_aa: CARDADGLSTTEAFF
j_call: TRBJ1-1
v_call: TRBV2
d_call: NA
clone_size: few

cdr3_nt: TGTGCCAGCAGCCAAGATGGGCAGGGGGCGAAGAACACTGAAGCTTTCTTT
cdr3_aa: CASSQDGQGAKNTEAFF
j_call: TRBJ1-1
v_call: TRBV3-1/TRBV3-2
d_call: TRBD1
clone_size: NA

cdr3_nt: TGTGCCTGGAGTGAGGGACAGGGCGGTGAAAAACTGTTTTTT
cdr3_aa: CAWSEGQGGEKLFF
j_call: TRBJ1-4
v_call: TRBV30
d_call: TRBD1
clone_size: once

cdr3_nt: TGTGCCAGTAGTTCCCCGACAGATACGCAGTATTTT
cdr3_aa: CASSSPTDTQYF
j_call: TRBJ2-3
v_call: TRBV19
d_call: NA
clone_size: NA

cdr3_nt: TGCAGTGCTAGACAGGGGGCTGGCTACACCTTC
cdr3_aa: CSARQGAGYTF
j_call: TRBJ1-2
v_call: TRBV20-1
d_call: TRBD1
clone_size: NA

cdr3_nt: TGTGCCCCACAGGTAGGGGACACTGAAGCTTTCTTT
cdr3_aa: CAPQVGDTEAFF
j_call: TRBJ1-1
v_call: TRBV2
d_call: NA
clone_size: NA

cdr3_nt: TGTGCCAGCAGCTTGACAGGGGGCGTTTACGAGCAGTACTTC
cdr3_aa: CASSLTGGVYEQYF
j_call: TRBJ2-7
v_call: TRBV5-6
d_call: TRBD1
clone_size: NA

cdr3_nt: TGTGCCTCCCGGGGGTCGCCGACAGATACGCAGTATTTT
cdr3_aa: CASRGSPTDTQYF
j_call: TRBJ2-3
v_call: TRBV30
d_call: NA
clone_size: NA

cdr3_nt: TGCGCCAGCAGCCTCCTCCCCCAGGGTCCACCTTCCTATGGCTACACCTTC
cdr3_aa: CASSLLPQGPPSYGYTF
j_call: TRBJ1-2
v_call: TRBV23-1
d_call: NA
clone_size: NA

cdr3_nt: TGTGCCAGCAGTGGGGTAAAGGGCTACACCTTC
cdr3_aa: CASSGVKGYTF
j_call: TRBJ1-2
v_call: TRBV25-1
d_call: NA
clone_size: NA

cdr3_nt: TGTGCCAGCAGCTGCCTCGACAGCGAAGCTTTCTTT
cdr3_aa: CASSCLDSEAFF
j_call: TRBJ1-1
v_call: TRBV11-1
d_call: NA
clone_size: NA

cdr3_nt: TGTGCCAGCAGCCTCGGACTACCCACAGATACGCAGTATTTT
cdr3_aa: CASSLGLPTDTQYF
j_call: TRBJ2-3
v_call: TRBV7-2
d_call: NA
clone_size: once

cdr3_nt: TGCGCCAGCAGCCAAGATCGGAACACCGGGGAGCTGTTTTTT
cdr3_aa: CASSQDRNTGELFF
j_call: TRBJ2-2
v_call: TRBV4-1
d_call: NA
clone_size: NA

cdr3_nt: TGTGCCAGCAGCTTGGGACCCGCAGATACGCAGTATTTT
cdr3_aa: CASSLGPADTQYF
j_call: TRBJ2-3
v_call: TRBV7-9
d_call: NA
clone_size: NA

cdr3_nt: TGTGCCAGCAGCTTAGGTGGCGGGCCCCAGTACGAGCAGTACTTC
cdr3_aa: CASSLGGGPQYEQYF
j_call: TRBJ2-7
v_call: TRBV7-3
d_call: NA
clone_size: once

cdr3_nt: TGTGCCAGCAGCTATCTGGGTAGGTCGTCCTACAATGAGCAGTTCTTC
cdr3_aa: CASSYLGRSSYNEQFF
j_call: TRBJ2-1
v_call: TRBV6-2/TRBV6-3
d_call: NA
clone_size: NA

cdr3_nt: TGTGCCAGCAGTAGCCTCGACAGGTACTCCTACGAGCAGTACTTC
cdr3_aa: CASSSLDRYSYEQYF
j_call: TRBJ2-7
v_call: TRBV6-6
d_call: NA
clone_size: NA

cdr3_nt: TGTGCCAGCTCACCGGCCGTCGGCATCTCTGGAAACACCATATATTTT
cdr3_aa: CASSPAVGISGNTIYF
j_call: TRBJ1-3
v_call: TRBV18
d_call: NA
clone_size: NA

cdr3_nt: TGTGCCAGCAGCTCCCGGGGAGGCTACACCTTC
cdr3_aa: CASSSRGGYTF
j_call: TRBJ1-2
v_call: TRBV5-4
d_call: NA
clone_size: NA

cdr3_nt: TGTGCCAGCAGTGAAGCAAGACTAGCGGGCACAGATACGCAGTATTTT
cdr3_aa: CASSEARLAGTDTQYF
j_call: TRBJ2-3
v_call: TRBV6-1
d_call: TRBD2
clone_size: NA

cdr3_nt: TGTGCCAGCAGCCAAGATCTACAGGGGTTTGGCTATGGCTACACCTTC
cdr3_aa: CASSQDLQGFGYGYTF
j_call: TRBJ1-2
v_call: TRBV4-2
d_call: TRBD1
clone_size: NA

cdr3_nt: TGTGCCAGCAGCCTCGGACAGGGGGCATATGGCTACACCTTC
cdr3_aa: CASSLGQGAYGYTF
j_call: TRBJ1-2
v_call: TRBV7-9
d_call: TRBD1
clone_size: large

cdr3_nt: TGCGCCAGCAGCTTGAGACCCGGGACAGGGAACACTGAAGCTTTCTTT
cdr3_aa: CASSLRPGTGNTEAFF
j_call: TRBJ1-1
v_call: TRBV5-1
d_call: TRBD1
clone_size: NA

cdr3_nt: TGTGCCAGTAGTATTAGGAACACTGAAGCTTTCTTT
cdr3_aa: CASSIRNTEAFF
j_call: TRBJ1-1
v_call: TRBV19
d_call: NA
clone_size: NA

cdr3_nt: TGTGCCAGCAGCTCCCAGACCGACCCCTACGAGCAGTACTTC
cdr3_aa: CASSSQTDPYEQYF
j_call: TRBJ2-7
v_call: TRBV13
d_call: NA
clone_size: NA

cdr3_nt: TGTGCCAGCAGTGAATATGGAGGGGGGCGAAGGAATGAGCAGTTCTTC
cdr3_aa: CASSEYGGGRRNEQFF
j_call: TRBJ2-1
v_call: TRBV25-1
d_call: NA
clone_size: NA

cdr3_nt: TGTGCCAGCAGCCAAGATTCCCCCCGACGGTTGAACACTGAAGCTTTCTTT
cdr3_aa: CASSQDSPRRLNTEAFF
j_call: TRBJ1-1
v_call: TRBV3-1/TRBV3-2
d_call: NA
clone_size: NA